These 4 T cell receptor beta chains came from one sample sequenced in a study of blood T cell repertoires in COVID-19. The protocol was immunoSEQ multiplex PCR, while the TCRdb copy is restricted to in-frame clones and leaves out a portion. The sample carries about 210,000 clones, 84% recorded once. Sequences were obtained from peripheral blood. These receptors all stem from a woman between 50 and 59 years old with active or convalescent COVID-19.

V gene TRBV7-3 combines with J gene TRBJ2-7; possible D gene TRBD1, 6 bases. Germline lookup yields CDR1 SGHTA and CDR2 FQGTGA. CDR3 length equals 15 residues. Trimming shortened V by 1 base and J by 5 bases, and 15 bases separated the two germline ends. The CDR3 region is CASSLMAGASHEQYF. As DNA, the CDR3 is TGTGCCAGCAGCTTAATGGCAGGGGCATCCCACGAGCAGTACTTC.

CDR3 region: CASSLGGLADYGYTF. CDR3 in DNA: TGCGCCAGCAGCTTGGGGGGCTTGGCCGACTATGGCTACACCTTC. The chain recombines TRBV5-1 with TRBJ1-2; a weak D match, TRBD1 (5 bases). Germline lookup yields CDR1 SGHRS and CDR2 YFSETQ. The CDR3 totals 15 residues. Between the trimmed V and J ends, which lost 0 bases and 3 bases, there was a span of 12 bases.

The chain is built from TRBV7-2 and TRBJ2-5, with a possible D match to TRBD2 (7 bases). CDR1 is SGHTA, CDR2 FQGNSA, per germline. The CDR3 has 15 amino acids. Trimming stripped 5 bases from V and 4 bases from J, with 17 bases between. The CDR3 protein is CASSHGGGGRETQYF. In DNA, the CDR3 is TGTGCCAGCAGCCACGGAGGGGGGGGGCGAGAGACCCAGTACTTC.

The chain combines TRBV5-5 with TRBJ1-1, with no clear D. The germline V gene has CDR1 SGHKS and CDR2 YYEKEE (reference sequence). V dropped 0 bases and J dropped 5 bases, with 11 bases sitting between them. The CDR3 totals 14 residues. The CDR3 here is CASSLGAGRTEAFF. The CDR3 DNA sequence: TGTGCCAGCAGCTTGGGGGCGGGTAGGACTGAAGCTTTCTTT.